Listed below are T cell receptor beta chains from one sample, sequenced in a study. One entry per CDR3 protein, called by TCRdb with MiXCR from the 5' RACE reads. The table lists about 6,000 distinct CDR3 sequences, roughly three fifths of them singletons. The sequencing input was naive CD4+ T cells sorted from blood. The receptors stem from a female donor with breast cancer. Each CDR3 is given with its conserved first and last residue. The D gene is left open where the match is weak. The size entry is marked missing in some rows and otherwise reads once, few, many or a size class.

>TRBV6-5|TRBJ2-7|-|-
CASSFRGAQEQYF
TGTGCCAGCAGTTTCAGGGGGGCGCAGGAGCAGTACTTC
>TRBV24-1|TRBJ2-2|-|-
CATSDFQNTGELFF
TGTGCCACCAGTGATTTTCAGAACACCGGGGAGCTGTTTTTT
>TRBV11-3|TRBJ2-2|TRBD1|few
CASSFGQGVTGELFF
TGTGCCAGCAGCTTCGGACAGGGAGTCACCGGGGAGCTGTTTTTT
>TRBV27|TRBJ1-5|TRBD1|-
CASRPIGTASGGSGQPQHF
TGTGCCAGCAGACCTATTGGGACAGCCTCGGGGGGCTCAGGTCAGCCCCAGCATTTT
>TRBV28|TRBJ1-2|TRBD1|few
CASSAIGQGDGYTF
TGTGCCAGCAGTGCGATAGGACAGGGTGATGGCTACACCTTC
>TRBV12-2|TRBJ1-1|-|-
CASRFPRSPMSNTEAFF
TGTGCAAGTCGCTTCCCGAGGAGCCCAATGTCGAACACTGAAGCTTTCTTT
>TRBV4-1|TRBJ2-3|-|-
CASSQAPTDTQYF
TGCGCCAGCAGCCAAGCCCCGACAGATACGCAGTATTTT
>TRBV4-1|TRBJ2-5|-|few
CASSQDPTEETQYF
TGCGCCAGCAGCCAAGATCCGACCGAAGAGACCCAGTACTTC
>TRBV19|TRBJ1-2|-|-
CASTGTTTHRYGYTF
TGTGCCAGCACAGGGACCACGACCCACCGCTATGGCTACACCTTC
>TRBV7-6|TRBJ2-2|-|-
CASSARNGAVANTGELFF
TGTGCCAGCAGCGCGCGGAACGGGGCTGTAGCGAACACCGGGGAGCTGTTTTTT
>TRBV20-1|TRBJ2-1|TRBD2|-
CSARSGTSGKGAYNEQFF
TGCAGTGCTAGGTCCGGGACTAGCGGGAAGGGAGCCTACAATGAGCAGTTCTTC
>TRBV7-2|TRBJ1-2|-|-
CASSLAGGYTF
TGTGCCAGCAGCTTAGCGGGGGGCTACACCTTC
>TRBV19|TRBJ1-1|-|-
CASSIRGQLNTEAFF
TGTGCCAGTAGTATTAGAGGACAGCTGAACACTGAAGCTTTCTTT
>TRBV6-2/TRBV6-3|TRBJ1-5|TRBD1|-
CASSYIPGQGASRQPQHF
TGTGCCAGCAGTTACATACCAGGACAGGGGGCTTCACGGCAGCCCCAGCATTTT
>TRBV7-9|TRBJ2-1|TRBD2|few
CASSSGTSGIPNYNEQFF
TGTGCCAGCAGCTCTGGGACTAGCGGGATACCAAACTACAATGAGCAGTTCTTC
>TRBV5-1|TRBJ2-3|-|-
CASTYAEGTDTQYF
TGCGCCAGCACCTACGCGGAGGGCACAGATACGCAGTATTTT
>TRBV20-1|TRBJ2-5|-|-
CSARWVSETQYF
TGCAGTGCTAGGTGGGTCAGTGAGACCCAGTACTTC